The T cell receptor beta chain under discussion was sequenced for a study of blood T cell repertoires in COVID-19. Cohort allocation depended upon clinical history that participants reported. Per the authors' pipeline: Reference gene primer amplification yielded estimated nucleated cell counts. Profiling relied on immunoSEQ multiplex PCR, and the TCRdb table lists in-frame clones only, not all of them. That table is the source of V, J and clone size, and D and trimming were worked out from the DNA. Among a few hundred thousand clones listed, around 90% were seen once. The trim removed 1 base at V and 4 bases at J, leaving 8 bases unmatched. The germline V gene encodes CDR1 LGHNA and CDR2 YNFKEQ. The CDR3 covers 17 residues.

This rearrangement joins TRBV4-2 to TRBJ2-3, with 10 bases matching TRBD1. The receptor was isolated from a woman younger than 35 with acute COVID-19. Input material: PBMCs or T cells enriched from blood (not recorded which). CDR3 nucleotide sequence: TGTGCCAGCAGCCAAGTTTATTCGGGACAGGGGTCAGATACGCAGTATTTT. It encodes CASSQVYSGQGSDTQYF.